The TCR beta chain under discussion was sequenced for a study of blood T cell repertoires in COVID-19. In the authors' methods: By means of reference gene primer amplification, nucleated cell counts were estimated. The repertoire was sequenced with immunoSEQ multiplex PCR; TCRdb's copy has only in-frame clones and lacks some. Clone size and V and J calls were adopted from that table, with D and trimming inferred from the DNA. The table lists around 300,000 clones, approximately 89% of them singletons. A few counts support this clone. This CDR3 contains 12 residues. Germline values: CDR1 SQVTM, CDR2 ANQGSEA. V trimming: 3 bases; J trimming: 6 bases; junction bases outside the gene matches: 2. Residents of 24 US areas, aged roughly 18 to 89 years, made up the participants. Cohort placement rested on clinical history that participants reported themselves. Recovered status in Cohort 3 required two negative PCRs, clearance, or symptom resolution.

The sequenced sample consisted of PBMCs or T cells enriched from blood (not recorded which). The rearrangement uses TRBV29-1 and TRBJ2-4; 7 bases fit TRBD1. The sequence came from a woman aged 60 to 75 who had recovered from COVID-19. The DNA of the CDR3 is TGCAGCGTTGAGGACAGGCTAAACATTCAGTACTTC. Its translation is CSVEDRLNIQYF.